These 20 T cell receptor beta chains share one sample of origin, sequenced in a study of PD-1 blockade in mismatch repair-deficient tumors. Produced via immunoSEQ multiplex PCR; TCRdb's table is partial and in-frame only. This sample carries roughly 79,000 clones, about four fifths of them seen once, and the ten largest clones take around 5.5%. The specimen was peripheral blood, collected 44 weeks after starting pembrolizumab. All receptors derive from an adult with mismatch repair-deficient cancer.

The CDR3 protein is CSVRYGGDAYEQYF. CDR3 DNA sequence: TGCAGCGTCCGATACGGGGGGGATGCCTACGAGCAGTACTTC. This rearrangement joins TRBV29-1 to TRBJ2-7; 8 nucleotides match TRBD2. V lost 6 bases to trimming and J lost 2 bases; unmatched junction nucleotides: 9. CDR3 size: 14 residues. CDR1 and CDR2 (germline): SQVTM, ANQGSEA.

The gene calls are TRBV7-2 and TRBJ2-7; 8 bases are shared with TRBD1. This CDR3 has 13 residues. Per the germline V gene, CDR1 is SGHTA and CDR2 is FQGNSA. The V and J ends lost 3 bases and 5 bases, in that order; junction bases with no gene match: 3. CDR3 in amino acids: CASSFRQGHEQYF. CDR3 nucleotide sequence: TGTGCCAGCAGCTTTAGACAGGGGCACGAGCAGTACTTC.

The chain is built from TRBV11-2 and TRBJ2-7; D could derive from TRBD1 or TRBD2 (5 bases each). Germline CDR1 SGHAT, CDR2 FQNNGV. The CDR3 consists of 15 residues. The V end was cut by 3 bases, the J end by 6 bases, with 18 bases between. The CDR3, as DNA: TGTGCCAGCAGCTTGGGACCGTGGAACCCACTCGAGCAGTACTTC. Protein product: CASSLGPWNPLEQYF.

The V call is TRBV7-9, the J call TRBJ2-1; 7 nucleotides agree with TRBD1. The CDR3 totals 12 residues. Germline V gene sequence: CDR1 SEHNR, CDR2 FQNEAQ (reference sequence). V was pared by 2 bases and J by 14 bases, with 6 bases of the junction left unmatched. For the CDR3, the DNA is TGTGCCAGCAGCTTAATCGGGACAGTTGAGTTCTTC. Protein product: CASSLIGTVEFF. The full variable domain, its missing parts supplied by reference TRBV7-9 and TRBJ2-1, is DTGVSQNPRHKITKRGQNVTFRCDPISEHNRLYWYRQTLGQGPEFLTYFQNEAQLEKSRLLSDRFSAERPKGSFSTLEIQRTEQGDSAMYLCASSLIGTVEFFGPGTRLTVL.

This clone was seen only once. The chain recombines TRBV4-1 with TRBJ2-7, with 8 bases lining up with TRBD2. This CDR3 region has 17 residues. The germline V gene encodes CDR1 MGHRA and CDR2 YSYEKL. The V gene end was trimmed by 0 bases and the J gene end by 0 bases; junction bases not matched to a gene: 7. The CDR3 nucleotides are TGCGCCAGCAGCCAAGATCAGGGCGGGACTAGCTCCTACGAGCAGTACTTC. Protein sequence: CASSQDQGGTSSYEQYF.

The chain carries TRBV10-2 and TRBJ1-5; D not resolved. CDR1 is WSHSY and CDR2 is SAAADI in the germline V gene. V gave up 0 bases and J gave up 6 bases, with 9 bases separating them. The CDR3 loop spans 14 amino acids. CDR3 loop: CASSESTASQPQHF. CDR3 coding DNA: TGCGCCAGCAGTGAGTCGACGGCCAGTCAGCCCCAGCATTTT.

This clone came up once. The V call is TRBV15, the J call TRBJ2-1, with 7 bases fitting TRBD2. This CDR3 is built from 14 residues. V shed 5 bases, J shed 6 bases, and the junction held 7 bases outside the gene matches. The germline gives CDR1 LNHNV, CDR2 YYDKDF (reference sequence). In DNA, the CDR3 is TGTGCCACCAGCCTCGGGGGGACCAGCAATGAGCAGTTCTTC. Amino acid sequence: CATSLGGTSNEQFF.

This clone has only one observation. CDR3 sequence reads: CASSLVGGYEQYF. CDR3 sequence (DNA): TGTGCCAGCAGCTTGGTTGGGGGCTACGAGCAGTACTTC. The gene calls are TRBV5-6 and TRBJ2-7, with D perhaps TRBD1 or TRBD2 (5 bases each). The ends were cut back, 0 bases at V and 3 bases at J, with 7 bases in the middle. Germline V gives CDR1 SGHDT, CDR2 YYEEEE. The CDR3 is 13 amino acids. Drawing the rest from reference TRBV5-6 and TRBJ2-7, the complete variable domain is DAGVTQSPTHLIKTRGQQVTLRCSPKSGHDTVSWYQQALGQGPQFIFQYYEEEERQRGNFPDRFSGHQFPNYSSELNVNALLLGDSALYLCASSLVGGYEQYFGPGTRLTVT.

The chain employs TRBV19 and TRBJ1-5; TRBD1 matches at 7 bases. Germline CDR1 is LNHDA and CDR2 is SQIVND (reference sequence). The length of the CDR3 is 15 residues. With V trimmed by 5 bases and J by 4 bases, 8 bases remained unmatched. The CDR3 spells CASSSTTRGNQPQHF. Written as DNA, the CDR3 is TGTGCCAGTAGTTCGACAACCAGGGGGAATCAGCCCCAGCATTTT.

The chain joins TRBV10-2 to TRBJ1-5, with a tentative D call TRBD1 (5 bases). There are 13 residues in the CDR3. V shed 11 bases and J shed 7 bases, with 18 bases lying between them. CDR1 WSHSY and CDR2 SAAADI come from the germline V gene. The CDR3 spells CAAGVGGGQPQHF. The DNA for the CDR3 is TGCGCCGCGGGGGTGGGGGGAGGCCAGCCCCAGCATTTT.

V gene TRBV4-3 combines with J gene TRBJ1-1; D possibly corresponds to TRBD1 (6 bases). V was clipped by 4 bases and J by 5 bases, with 17 bases between them. CDR3 size: 15 residues. Germline V gene data show CDR1 as LGHNA and CDR2 as YSLEER. CDR3 amino acids: CASSRKQGVVTEAFF. The CDR3 DNA is TGCGCCAGCAGCCGAAAACAGGGTGTGGTTACTGAAGCTTTCTTT.

The rearrangement uses TRBV27 and TRBJ1-1; 11 nucleotides align to TRBD1. The CDR3 contains 15 residues. Trimming cost V 2 bases and J 1 base; bases outside gene matches: 0. Germline V gene data show CDR1 as MNHEY and CDR2 as SMNVEV (reference sequence). CDR3 region: CASSLGTGGNTEAFF. CDR3 nucleotide sequence: TGTGCCAGCAGTTTAGGGACAGGGGGGAACACTGAAGCTTTCTTT.

This clone was found a few times. The chain couples TRBV19 to TRBJ1-2, with D hard to call. Germline V gives CDR1 LNHDA, CDR2 SQIVND (reference sequence). Trimming stripped 0 bases from V and 4 bases from J, with 18 bases between. The CDR3 length is 17 residues. CDR3 sequence: CASSIDPRRGESYGYTF. In DNA form, the CDR3 reads TGTGCCAGTAGTATAGACCCCAGACGGGGAGAGAGCTATGGCTACACCTTC. The whole variable domain, remainder taken from reference TRBV19 and TRBJ1-2, is DGGITQSPKYLFRKEGQNVTLSCEQNLNHDAMYWYRQDPGQGLRLIYYSQIVNDFQKGDIAEGYSVSREKKESFPLTVTSAQKNPTAFYLCASSIDPRRGESYGYTFGSGTRLTVV.

The chain is built from TRBV19 and TRBJ1-2; TRBD1 agrees at 12 bases. Germline V gene sequence: CDR1 LNHDA, CDR2 SQIVND (reference sequence). The V and J ends lost 2 bases and 8 bases, in that order; junction bases with no gene match: 6. This CDR3 comprises 15 residues. The CDR3: CASSILGQGAIGYTF. In DNA, the CDR3 is TGTGCCAGTAGTATACTGGGACAGGGGGCAATCGGCTACACCTTC. The full variable domain, with the rest looked up from reference TRBV19 and TRBJ1-2, is DGGITQSPKYLFRKEGQNVTLSCEQNLNHDAMYWYRQDPGQGLRLIYYSQIVNDFQKGDIAEGYSVSREKKESFPLTVTSAQKNPTAFYLCASSILGQGAIGYTFGSGTRLTVV.

The genes are TRBV19 and TRBJ2-2; D is perhaps TRBD2 (5 bases). CDR3 length: 16 residues. CDR1 is LNHDA, CDR2 SQIVND, per germline (reference sequence). V lost 4 bases and J lost 4, with 16 bases in between. CDR3 sequence (DNA): TGTGCCAGTAGTACGACTGACCCTCGGGGCACCGGGGAGCTGTTTTTT. Translation gives CASSTTDPRGTGELFF. Complete variable domain (other parts from reference TRBV19 and TRBJ2-2): DGGITQSPKYLFRKEGQNVTLSCEQNLNHDAMYWYRQDPGQGLRLIYYSQIVNDFQKGDIAEGYSVSREKKESFPLTVTSAQKNPTAFYLCASSTTDPRGTGELFFGEGSRLTVL.

The chain is built from TRBV2 and TRBJ1-2; tentatively, D is TRBD1 (6 bases). CDR3 length: 13 residues. V dropped 4 bases and J dropped 8 bases, with 14 bases sitting between them. CDR1 is SNHLY and CDR2 is FYNNEI in the germline V gene. The CDR3 loop reads CASSGTGQGGYTF. CDR3 nucleotide sequence: TGTGCCAGCAGTGGAACAGGGCAGGGAGGCTACACCTTC.

J is TRBJ2-5 and V is TRBV18; tentative D call: TRBD1 (5 bases). From germline, CDR1 is KGHSH and CDR2 LQKENI. The V and J ends lost 1 base and 5 bases respectively, with 5 bases between them. The CDR3 contains 12 residues. The CDR3 region is CASSPQGETQYF. The CDR3 nucleotides read TGTGCCAGCTCACCACAGGGGGAGACCCAGTACTTC.

Written as DNA, the CDR3 is TGTGCCAGCAGCTTAGTTGACGGTTCCAATCAGCCCCAGCATTTT. This codes for CASSLVDGSNQPQHF. This chain uses TRBV7-8 with TRBJ1-5; D not resolved. Trimming pared 1 base from V and 3 bases from J, leaving 10 bases between. CDR1 and CDR2 from the germline V gene are SGHVS and FQNEAQ. This CDR3 comprises 15 residues.

The V call is TRBV7-8, the J call TRBJ2-7, with D maybe TRBD2 (5 bases). V was cut by 0 bases and J by 5 bases, with 14 bases left in between. CDR3 length: 15 residues. Germline CDR1 is SGHVS and CDR2 is FQNEAQ. For the CDR3, the DNA is TGTGCCAGCAGCTTAGCTTCGGGGTTTCGACACGAGCAGTACTTC. Residues: CASSLASGFRHEQYF. Based on the CDR3 plus reference TRBV7-8 and TRBJ2-7, the full variable domain is GAGVSQSPRYKVAKRGQDVALRCDPISGHVSLFWYQQALGQGPEFLTYFQNEAQLDKSGLPSDRFFAERPEGSVSTLKIQRTQQEDSAVYLCASSLASGFRHEQYFGPGTRLTVT.

The rearrangement uses TRBV7-9 and TRBJ1-4; TRBD1 matches at 10 bases. Germline V gene data show CDR1 as SEHNR and CDR2 as FQNEAQ (reference sequence). Losses at the gene ends were 3 bases for V and 6 bases for J; bases not matched to a gene: 4. This CDR3 comprises 15 residues. CDR3 nucleotide sequence: TGTGCCAGCAGCTTTATAGGGACAGGGGATGAAAAACTGTTTTTT. It encodes CASSFIGTGDEKLFF.